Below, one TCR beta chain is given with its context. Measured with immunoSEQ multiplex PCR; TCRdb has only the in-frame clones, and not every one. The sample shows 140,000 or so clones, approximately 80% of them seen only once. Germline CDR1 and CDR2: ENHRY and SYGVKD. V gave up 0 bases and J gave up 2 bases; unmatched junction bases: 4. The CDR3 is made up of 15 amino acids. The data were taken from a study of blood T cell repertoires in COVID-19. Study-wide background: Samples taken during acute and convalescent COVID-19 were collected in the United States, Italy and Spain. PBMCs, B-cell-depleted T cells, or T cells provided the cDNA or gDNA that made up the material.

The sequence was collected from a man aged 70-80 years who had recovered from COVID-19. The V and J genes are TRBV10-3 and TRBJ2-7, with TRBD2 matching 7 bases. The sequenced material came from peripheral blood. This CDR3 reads CAISESNGRTYEQYF. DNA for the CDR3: TGTGCCATCAGTGAGTCGAACGGGAGGACCTACGAGCAGTACTTC.